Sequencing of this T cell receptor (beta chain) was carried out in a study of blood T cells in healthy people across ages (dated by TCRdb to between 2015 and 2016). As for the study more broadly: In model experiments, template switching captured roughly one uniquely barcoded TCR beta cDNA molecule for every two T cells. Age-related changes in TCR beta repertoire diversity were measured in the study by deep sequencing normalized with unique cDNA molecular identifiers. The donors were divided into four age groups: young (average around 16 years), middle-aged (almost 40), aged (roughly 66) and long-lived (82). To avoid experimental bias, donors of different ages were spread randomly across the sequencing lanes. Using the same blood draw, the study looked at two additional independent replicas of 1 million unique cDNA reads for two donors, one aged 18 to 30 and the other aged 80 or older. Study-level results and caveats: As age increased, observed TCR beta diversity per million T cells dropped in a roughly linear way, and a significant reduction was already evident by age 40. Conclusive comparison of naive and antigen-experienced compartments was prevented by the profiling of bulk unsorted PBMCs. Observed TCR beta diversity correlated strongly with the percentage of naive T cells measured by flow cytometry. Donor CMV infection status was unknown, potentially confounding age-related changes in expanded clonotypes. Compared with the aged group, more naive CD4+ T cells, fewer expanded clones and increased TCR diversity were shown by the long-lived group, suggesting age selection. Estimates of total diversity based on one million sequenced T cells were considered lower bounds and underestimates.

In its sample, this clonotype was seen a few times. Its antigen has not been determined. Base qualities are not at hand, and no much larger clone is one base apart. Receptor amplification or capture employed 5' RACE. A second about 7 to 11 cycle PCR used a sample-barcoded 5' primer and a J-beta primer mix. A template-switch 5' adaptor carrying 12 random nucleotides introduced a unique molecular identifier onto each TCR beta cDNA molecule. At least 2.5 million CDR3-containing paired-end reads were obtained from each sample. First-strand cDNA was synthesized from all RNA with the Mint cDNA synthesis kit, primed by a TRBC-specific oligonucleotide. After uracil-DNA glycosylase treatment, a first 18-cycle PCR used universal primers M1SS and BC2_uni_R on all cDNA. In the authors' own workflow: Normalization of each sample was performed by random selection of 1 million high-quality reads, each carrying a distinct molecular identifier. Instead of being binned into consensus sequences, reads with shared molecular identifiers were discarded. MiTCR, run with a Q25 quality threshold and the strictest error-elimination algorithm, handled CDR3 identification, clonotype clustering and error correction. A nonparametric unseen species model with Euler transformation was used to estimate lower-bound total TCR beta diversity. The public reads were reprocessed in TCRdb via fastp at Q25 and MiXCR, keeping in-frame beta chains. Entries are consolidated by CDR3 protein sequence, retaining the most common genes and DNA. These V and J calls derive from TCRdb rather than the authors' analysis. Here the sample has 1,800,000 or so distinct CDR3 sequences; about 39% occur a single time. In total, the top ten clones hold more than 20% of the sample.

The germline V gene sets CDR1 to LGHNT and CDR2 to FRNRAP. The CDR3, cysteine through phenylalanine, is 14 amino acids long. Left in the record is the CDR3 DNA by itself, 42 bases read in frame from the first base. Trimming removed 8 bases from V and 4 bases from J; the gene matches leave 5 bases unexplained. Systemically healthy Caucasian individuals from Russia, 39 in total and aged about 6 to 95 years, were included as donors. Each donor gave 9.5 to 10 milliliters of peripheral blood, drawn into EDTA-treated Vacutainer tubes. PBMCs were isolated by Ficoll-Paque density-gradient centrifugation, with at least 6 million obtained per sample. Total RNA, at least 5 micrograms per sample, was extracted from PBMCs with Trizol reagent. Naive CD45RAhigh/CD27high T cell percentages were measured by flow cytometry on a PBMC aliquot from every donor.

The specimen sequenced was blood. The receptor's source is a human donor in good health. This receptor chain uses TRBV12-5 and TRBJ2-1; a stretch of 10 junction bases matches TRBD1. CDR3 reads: CASQGTGAYNEQFF. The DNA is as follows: TGTGCTAGTCAGGGGACAGGGGCATACAATGAGCAGTTCTTC.